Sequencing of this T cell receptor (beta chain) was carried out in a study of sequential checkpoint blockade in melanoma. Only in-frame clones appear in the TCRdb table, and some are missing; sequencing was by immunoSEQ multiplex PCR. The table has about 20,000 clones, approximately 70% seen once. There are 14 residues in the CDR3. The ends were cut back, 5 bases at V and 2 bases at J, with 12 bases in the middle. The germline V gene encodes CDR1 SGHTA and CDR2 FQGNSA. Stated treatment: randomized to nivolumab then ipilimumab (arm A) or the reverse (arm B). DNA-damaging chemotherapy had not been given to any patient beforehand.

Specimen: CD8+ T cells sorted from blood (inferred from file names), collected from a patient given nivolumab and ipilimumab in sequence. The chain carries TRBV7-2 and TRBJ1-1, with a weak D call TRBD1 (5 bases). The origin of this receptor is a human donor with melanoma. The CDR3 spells CASSIHQGNTEAFF. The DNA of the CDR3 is TGTGCCAGCAGCATTCATCAGGGTAACACTGAAGCTTTCTTT.